The rows below give T cell receptor beta chains drawn from one sample of a study of PD-1 blockade in classical Hodgkin lymphoma. Measured with immunoSEQ multiplex PCR; TCRdb has only the in-frame clones, and not every one. The sample yields some 21,000 clones, over 70% seen once. The sample consisted of peripheral blood mononuclear cells (PBMCs), taken at baseline. Every receptor here comes from a human donor with classical Hodgkin lymphoma. The CDR3 runs from the conserved cysteine through the conserved F or W.

v_call	j_call	cdr3_aa
TRBV6-5	TRBJ2-7	CASKRLLGEQYF
TRBV6-6	TRBJ1-3	CASNAGSSGNTIYF
TRBV9	TRBJ1-1	CASSVQAGYTEAFF
TRBV19	TRBJ2-1	CASSIRREGRYNEQFF
TRBV12-5	TRBJ1-6	CASAIRSSYNSPLHF
TRBV6-6	TRBJ2-2	CASTPRANTGELFF
TRBV7-2	TRBJ2-1	CASSLAYLMGYEQFF
TRBV28	TRBJ2-5	CASSFWQGRDGQYF
TRBV7-2	TRBJ2-7	CASSAFSYEQYF
TRBV10-3	TRBJ1-2	CAITQGVRDYGYTF
TRBV5-1	TRBJ1-5	CASSLGRPNQPQHF
TRBV5-5	TRBJ1-6	CASSDRGQGGDPLHF